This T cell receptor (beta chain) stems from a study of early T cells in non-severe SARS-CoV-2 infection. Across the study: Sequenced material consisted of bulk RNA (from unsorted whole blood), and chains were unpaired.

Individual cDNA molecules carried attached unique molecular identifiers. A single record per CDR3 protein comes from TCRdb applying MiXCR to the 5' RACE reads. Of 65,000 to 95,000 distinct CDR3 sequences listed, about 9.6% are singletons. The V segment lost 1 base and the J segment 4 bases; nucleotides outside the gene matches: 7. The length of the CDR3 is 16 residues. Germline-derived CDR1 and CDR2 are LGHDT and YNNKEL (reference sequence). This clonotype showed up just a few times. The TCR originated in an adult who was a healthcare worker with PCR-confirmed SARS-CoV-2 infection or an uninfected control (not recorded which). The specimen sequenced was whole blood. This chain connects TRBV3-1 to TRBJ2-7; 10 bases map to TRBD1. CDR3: CASSQGRDRGGYEQYF. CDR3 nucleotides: TGTGCCAGCAGCCAAGGTCGGGACAGGGGCGGATACGAGCAGTACTTC.